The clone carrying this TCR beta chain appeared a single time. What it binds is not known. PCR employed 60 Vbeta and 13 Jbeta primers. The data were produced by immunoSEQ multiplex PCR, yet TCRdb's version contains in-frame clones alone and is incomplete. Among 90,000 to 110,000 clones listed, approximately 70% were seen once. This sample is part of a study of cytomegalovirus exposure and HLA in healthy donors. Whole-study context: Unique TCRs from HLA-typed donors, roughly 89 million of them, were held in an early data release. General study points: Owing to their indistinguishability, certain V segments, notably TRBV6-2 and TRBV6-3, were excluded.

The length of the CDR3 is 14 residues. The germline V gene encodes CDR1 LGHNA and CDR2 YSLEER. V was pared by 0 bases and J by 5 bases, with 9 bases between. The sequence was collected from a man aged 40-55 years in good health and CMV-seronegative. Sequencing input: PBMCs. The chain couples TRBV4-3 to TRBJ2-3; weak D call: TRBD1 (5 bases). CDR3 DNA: TGCGCCAGCAGCCAAGATAGCCAGGGAGATACGCAGTATTTT. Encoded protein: CASSQDSQGDTQYF.